The entry below describes one TCR beta chain. What it binds is unknown. The data originate from a study of post-analysis software for immune sequencing data. This CDR3 has 16 residues. The trim removed 5 bases at V and 4 bases at J, leaving 10 bases unmatched. In germline, CDR1 is SGHTA, CDR2 FQGTGA. Overall study findings and caveats: Patients used about 5 TRBV segments, including TRBV5-6, TRBV5-1 and TRBV20-1, more often than controls.

Libraries were made from TCR beta cDNA, and they carried unique molecular identifiers. TCRdb processed the PCR reads anew with MiXCR; each CDR3 protein has one entry. Of more than 450,000 distinct CDR3 sequences listed, around 47% are singletons. Sequenced sample: blood. J is TRBJ2-1 and V is TRBV7-3; the match to TRBD2 covers 8 bases. The sequence derives from a girl under 18 with multiple sclerosis. DNA for the CDR3: TGTGCCAGCAGCCCTATAGCGGGGCGGCAATACAATGAGCAGTTCTTC. This gives the protein CASSPIAGRQYNEQFF.